This is a list of T cell receptor beta chains from one sample in a study of monozygotic twins with inflammatory bowel disease. Reprocessing the 5' RACE reads, TCRdb reports a single entry for every CDR3 protein and omits DNA. Recorded for this sample: around 450,000 distinct CDR3 sequences. The sequenced material came from blood. Receptor source: a human donor with ulcerative colitis or Crohn's disease, or a healthy co-twin of an affected twin (not recorded which). Both conserved end residues are part of each CDR3.

v_gene: TRBV5-1
j_gene: TRBJ2-7
CDR3aa: CASSLVQGGYEQYF

v_gene: TRBV6-5
j_gene: TRBJ1-5
CDR3aa: CASSYRRTGGYNQPQHF

v_gene: TRBV19
j_gene: TRBJ1-5
CDR3aa: CASSTFGQGGNQPQHF

v_gene: TRBV3-1
j_gene: TRBJ1-2
CDR3aa: CATGHNYGYTF

v_gene: TRBV7-2
j_gene: TRBJ1-2
CDR3aa: CASSQGQNYGYTF

v_gene: TRBV6-2/TRBV6-3
j_gene: TRBJ1-1
CDR3aa: CASSITGQGARTEAFF

v_gene: TRBV6-5
j_gene: TRBJ1-1
CDR3aa: CASSSKGGMNTEAFF

v_gene: TRBV6-1
j_gene: TRBJ1-1
CDR3aa: CASRGDLGTEAFF

v_gene: TRBV2
j_gene: TRBJ2-6
CDR3aa: CASARPGSGANVLTF

v_gene: TRBV10-1
j_gene: TRBJ1-1
CDR3aa: CASSQQEGTGSYGTEAFF